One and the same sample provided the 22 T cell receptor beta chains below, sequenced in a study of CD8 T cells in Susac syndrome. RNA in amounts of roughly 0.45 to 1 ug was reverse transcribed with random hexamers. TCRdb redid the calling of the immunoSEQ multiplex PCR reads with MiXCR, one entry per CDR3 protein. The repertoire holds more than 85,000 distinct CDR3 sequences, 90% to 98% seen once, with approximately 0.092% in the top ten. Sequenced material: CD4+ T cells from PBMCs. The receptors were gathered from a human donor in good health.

In DNA form, the CDR3 reads TGTGCCAGCAGCTCGATCAGGGGAGGCCCAGATACGCAGTATTTT. As protein: CASSSIRGGPDTQYF. V usage is TRBV11-2 and J usage is TRBJ2-3, with D perhaps matching TRBD1 or TRBD2 (6 bases each). The CDR3 consists of 15 residues. Germline lookup yields CDR1 SGHAT and CDR2 FQNNGV. V was pared by 4 bases and J by 4 bases, with 15 bases between.

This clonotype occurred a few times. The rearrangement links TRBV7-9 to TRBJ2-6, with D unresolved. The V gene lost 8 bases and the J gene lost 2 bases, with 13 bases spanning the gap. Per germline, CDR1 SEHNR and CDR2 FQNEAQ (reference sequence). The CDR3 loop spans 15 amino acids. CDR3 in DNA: TGTGCCAGCGGACCTTCAAAGACTGGGGCCAACGTCCTGACTTTC. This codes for CASGPSKTGANVLTF.

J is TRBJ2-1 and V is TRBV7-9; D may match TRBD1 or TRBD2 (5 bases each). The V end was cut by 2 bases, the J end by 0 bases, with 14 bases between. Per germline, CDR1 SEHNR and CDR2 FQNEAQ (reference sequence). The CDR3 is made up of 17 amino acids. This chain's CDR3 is CASSLNPGTSSYNEQFF. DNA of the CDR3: TGTGCCAGCAGCTTAAATCCGGGGACGAGCTCCTACAATGAGCAGTTCTTC. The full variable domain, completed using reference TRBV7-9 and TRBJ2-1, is DTGVSQNPRHKITKRGQNVTFRCDPISEHNRLYWYRQTLGQGPEFLTYFQNEAQLEKSRLLSDRFSAERPKGSFSTLEIQRTEQGDSAMYLCASSLNPGTSSYNEQFFGPGTRLTVL.

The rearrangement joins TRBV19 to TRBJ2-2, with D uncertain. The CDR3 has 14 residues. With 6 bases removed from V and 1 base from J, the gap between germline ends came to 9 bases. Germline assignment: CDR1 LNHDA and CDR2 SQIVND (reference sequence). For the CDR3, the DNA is TGTGCCAGTAGGGGCGGTAGGAACACCGGGGAGCTGTTTTTT. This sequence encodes CASRGGRNTGELFF.

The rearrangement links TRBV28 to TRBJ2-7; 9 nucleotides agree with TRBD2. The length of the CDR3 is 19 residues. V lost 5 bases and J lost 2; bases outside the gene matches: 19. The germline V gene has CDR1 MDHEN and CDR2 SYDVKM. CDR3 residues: CASSPSRVASGDYTYEQYF. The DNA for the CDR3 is TGTGCCAGCAGTCCGTCCAGGGTTGCTAGCGGGGATTATACCTACGAGCAGTACTTC.

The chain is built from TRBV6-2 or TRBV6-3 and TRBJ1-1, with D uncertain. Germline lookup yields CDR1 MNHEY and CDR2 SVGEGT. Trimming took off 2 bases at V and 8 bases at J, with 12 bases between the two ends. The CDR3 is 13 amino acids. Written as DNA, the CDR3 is TGTGCCAGCAGTTACGGCAGGTCCGCCGAAGCTTTCTTT. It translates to CASSYGRSAEAFF.

The CDR3 protein is CATSDPSTGPGYTF. In DNA form, the CDR3 reads TGTGCCACCAGTGACCCCTCGACAGGGCCTGGCTACACCTTC. This rearrangement joins TRBV24-1 to TRBJ1-2; 7 nucleotides agree with TRBD1. This CDR3 has 14 residues. Germline V gene lookup returns CDR1 KGHDR and CDR2 SFDVKD. Germline trimming cut 4 bases from V and 7 bases from J; bases unmatched to any gene: 8.

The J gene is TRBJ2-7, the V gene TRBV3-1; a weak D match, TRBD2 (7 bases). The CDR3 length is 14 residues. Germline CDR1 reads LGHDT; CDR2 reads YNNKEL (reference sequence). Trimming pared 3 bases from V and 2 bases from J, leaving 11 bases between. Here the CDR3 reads CASSQRRGPYEQYF. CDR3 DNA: TGTGCCAGCAGCCAGAGGCGGGGGCCCTACGAGCAGTACTTC.

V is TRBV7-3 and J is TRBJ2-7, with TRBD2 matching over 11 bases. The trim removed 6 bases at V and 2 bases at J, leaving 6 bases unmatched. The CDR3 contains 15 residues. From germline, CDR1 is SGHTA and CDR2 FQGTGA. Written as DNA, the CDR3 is TGTGCCAGCAGGAAACTAGCGGGGGACACCTACGAGCAGTACTTC. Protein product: CASRKLAGDTYEQYF.

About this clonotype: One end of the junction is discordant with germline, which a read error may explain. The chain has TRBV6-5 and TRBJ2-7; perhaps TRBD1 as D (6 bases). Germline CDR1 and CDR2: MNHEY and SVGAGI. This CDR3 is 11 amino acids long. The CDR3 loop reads CASSRGDMVNF. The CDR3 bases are TGTGCCAGCTCCCGTGGGGACATGGTTAACTTC.

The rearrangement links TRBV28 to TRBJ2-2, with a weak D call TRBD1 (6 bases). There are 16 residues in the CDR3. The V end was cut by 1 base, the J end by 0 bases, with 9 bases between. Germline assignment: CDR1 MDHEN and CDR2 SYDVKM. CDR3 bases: TGTGCCAGCAGTTTATTTCACAGGGCGAACACCGGGGAGCTGTTTTTT. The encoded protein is CASSLFHRANTGELFF.

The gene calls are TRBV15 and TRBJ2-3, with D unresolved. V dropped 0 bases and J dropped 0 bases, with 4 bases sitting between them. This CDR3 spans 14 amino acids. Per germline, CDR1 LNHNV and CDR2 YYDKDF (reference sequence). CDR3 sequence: CATSRDGSTDTQYF. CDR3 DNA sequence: TGTGCCACCAGCAGAGACGGGAGCACAGATACGCAGTATTTT.

This CDR3 is CASSPSEQLNTEAFF. The CDR3 region has the DNA TGTGCCAGCTCACCATCGGAGCAGTTGAACACTGAAGCTTTCTTT. This chain connects TRBV18 to TRBJ1-1; D not certain. This CDR3 is 15 amino acids long. Trimming stripped 2 bases from V and 0 bases from J, with 10 bases between. Germline V gives CDR1 KGHSH, CDR2 LQKENI.

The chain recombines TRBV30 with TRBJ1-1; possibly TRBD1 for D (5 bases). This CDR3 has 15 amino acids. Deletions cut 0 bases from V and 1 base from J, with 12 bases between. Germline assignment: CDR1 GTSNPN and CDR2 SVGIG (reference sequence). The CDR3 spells CAWSVLGLRNTEAFF. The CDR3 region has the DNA TGTGCCTGGAGTGTACTGGGACTGAGGAACACTGAAGCTTTCTTT.

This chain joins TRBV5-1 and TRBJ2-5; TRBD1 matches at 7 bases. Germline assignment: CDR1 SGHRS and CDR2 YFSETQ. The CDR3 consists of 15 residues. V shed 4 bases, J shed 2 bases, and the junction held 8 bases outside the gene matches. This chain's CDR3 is CASSELTGRQETQYF. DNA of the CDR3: TGCGCCAGCAGCGAGCTGACAGGGCGGCAAGAGACCCAGTACTTC.

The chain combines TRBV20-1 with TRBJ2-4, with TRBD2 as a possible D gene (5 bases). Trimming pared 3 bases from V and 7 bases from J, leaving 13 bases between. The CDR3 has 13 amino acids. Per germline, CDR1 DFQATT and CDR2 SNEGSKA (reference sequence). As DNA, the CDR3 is TGCAGTGCTAGTGTAACCCGAGGGAACATTCAGTACTTC. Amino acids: CSASVTRGNIQYF.

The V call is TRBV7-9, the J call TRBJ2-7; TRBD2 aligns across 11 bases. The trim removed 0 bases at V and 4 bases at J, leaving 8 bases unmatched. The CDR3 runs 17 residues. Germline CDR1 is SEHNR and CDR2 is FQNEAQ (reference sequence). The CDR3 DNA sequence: TGTGCCAGCAGCTTAGCGCGTACTAGCGGGAGTGATTACGAGCAGTACTTC. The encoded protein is CASSLARTSGSDYEQYF.

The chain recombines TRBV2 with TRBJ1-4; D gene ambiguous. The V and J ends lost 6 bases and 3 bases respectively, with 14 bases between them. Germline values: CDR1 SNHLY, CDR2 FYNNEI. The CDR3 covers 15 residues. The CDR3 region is CASSAGIAANEKLFF. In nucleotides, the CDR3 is TGTGCCAGCAGCGCGGGGATTGCAGCTAATGAAAAACTGTTTTTT.

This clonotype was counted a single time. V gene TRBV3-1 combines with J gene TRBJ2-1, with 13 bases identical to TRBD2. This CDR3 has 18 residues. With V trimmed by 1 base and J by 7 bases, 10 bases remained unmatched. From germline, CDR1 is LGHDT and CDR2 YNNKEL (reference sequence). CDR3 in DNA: TGTGCCAGCAGCCAAGTTCACACTAGCGGGGGGGCCCAGAATGAGCAGTTCTTC. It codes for CASSQVHTSGGAQNEQFF.

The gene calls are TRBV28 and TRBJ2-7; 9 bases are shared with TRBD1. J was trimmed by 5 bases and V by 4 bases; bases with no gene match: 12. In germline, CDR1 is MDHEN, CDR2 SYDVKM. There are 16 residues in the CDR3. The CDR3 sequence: CASSYRLGQGPHEQYF. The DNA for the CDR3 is TGTGCCAGCAGTTACCGCTTGGGACAGGGTCCCCACGAGCAGTACTTC.

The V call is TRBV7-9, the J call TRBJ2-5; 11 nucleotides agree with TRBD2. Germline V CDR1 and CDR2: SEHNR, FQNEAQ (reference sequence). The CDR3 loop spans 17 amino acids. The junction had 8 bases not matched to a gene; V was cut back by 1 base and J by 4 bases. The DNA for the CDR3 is TGTGCCAGCAGCTTAGTCTCTAGCGGGAGGTCGGGAGAGACCCAGTACTTC. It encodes CASSLVSSGRSGETQYF.

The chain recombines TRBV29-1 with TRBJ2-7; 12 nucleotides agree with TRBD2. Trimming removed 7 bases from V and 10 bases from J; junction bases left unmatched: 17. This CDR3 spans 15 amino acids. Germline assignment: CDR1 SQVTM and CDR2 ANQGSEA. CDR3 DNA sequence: TGCAGCGCGTTGTCTCTGGGGCCTAGCGGGGGGGAACAGTACTTC. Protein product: CSALSLGPSGGEQYF.